Shown below are 20 T cell receptor beta chains from a single sample sequenced in a study of CD8+ T cells in alopecia areata. TCR sequencing used cDNA made by reverse transcription of extracted RNA. The repertoire was sequenced with immunoSEQ multiplex PCR; TCRdb's copy has only in-frame clones and lacks some. The table lists 150,000 or so clones, around 50% of them singletons. Material for sequencing was CD4+ T cells sorted from blood. The receptor set was obtained from a human donor with alopecia areata.

This chain uses TRBV5-1 with TRBJ2-7, with D tentatively TRBD1 (6 bases). The CDR3 is made up of 13 amino acids. Germline values: CDR1 SGHRS, CDR2 YFSETQ. V lost 7 bases to trimming and J lost 2 bases, with 13 bases between them. CDR3 coding DNA: TGCGCCAGCGCTACCGGGACAACCTACGAGCAGTACTTC. Translating it yields CASATGTTYEQYF.

This clone was recorded a few times. The chain links TRBV29-1 to TRBJ1-1; 7 positions match TRBD1. V gave up 5 bases and J gave up 8 bases; unmatched junction bases: 5. The CDR3 loop spans 11 amino acids. Germline V lookup: CDR1 SQVTM, CDR2 ANQGSEA. The CDR3 DNA reads as TGCAGCGTTAACAGGGGAGCCGAAGCTTTCTTT. Protein: CSVNRGAEAFF.

The V gene is TRBV6-5, the J gene TRBJ2-1; a possible D gene is TRBD2 (5 bases). CDR1 and CDR2 (germline): MNHEY, SVGAGI. V lost 5 bases to trimming and J lost 0 bases, with 11 bases between them. CDR3 length: 15 amino acids. Here the CDR3 DNA reads TGTGCCAGCAGTGTAAACCGGGACTCCTACAATGAGCAGTTCTTC. Protein sequence: CASSVNRDSYNEQFF.

The chain recombines TRBV15 with TRBJ2-7; D is undetermined. Trimming took 0 bases from V and 3 from J, leaving 9 bases between them. CDR1 and CDR2 (germline): LNHNV, YYDKDF (reference sequence). The CDR3 contains 14 residues. The CDR3, as DNA: TGTGCCACCAGCAGAGATCCATCGGGCTACGAGCAGTACTTC. Translating gives CATSRDPSGYEQYF.

Only a few counts were recorded for this clone. The genes are TRBV6-5 and TRBJ2-7; 12 nucleotides align to TRBD1. V gave up 2 bases and J gave up 6 bases; unmatched junction bases: 2. From germline, CDR1 is MNHEY and CDR2 SVGAGI. The CDR3 length is 14 residues. The CDR3: CASSYGDRGREQYF. The CDR3 DNA reads as TGTGCCAGCAGTTACGGGGACAGGGGGCGCGAGCAGTACTTC.

This clone was seen a handful of times. The rearrangement uses TRBV29-1 and TRBJ2-3; no clear D. Germline V gene data show CDR1 as SQVTM and CDR2 as ANQGSEA. V shed 7 bases and J shed 4 bases, with 15 bases lying between them. The CDR3 length is 13 residues. CDR3 coding DNA: TGCAGCGCCTGCATGACAAGGGCAGATACGCAGTATTTT. Translated: CSACMTRADTQYF.

V usage is TRBV30 and J usage is TRBJ1-1; no firm D call. Trimming pared 4 bases from V and 6 bases from J, leaving 12 bases between. CDR3 length: 12 residues. In germline, CDR1 is GTSNPN, CDR2 SVGIG (reference sequence). This CDR3 is CAWKQRTSEAFF. The CDR3 coding sequence is TGTGCCTGGAAGCAACGAACTTCTGAAGCTTTCTTT.

This chain uses TRBV29-1 with TRBJ2-1, with D perhaps being TRBD1 or TRBD2 (5 bases each). Looked up from germline, CDR1 is SQVTM and CDR2 is ANQGSEA. The CDR3 runs 14 residues. V lost 4 bases, J lost 4 bases, and 14 bases lay in between. DNA of the CDR3: TGCAGCGTTGGGGACCCGCTCCGATACAATGAGCAGTTCTTC. It codes for CSVGDPLRYNEQFF.

The rearrangement uses TRBV30 and TRBJ1-2; 7 nucleotides match TRBD1. This CDR3 has 14 amino acids. V was pared by 3 bases and J by 4 bases, with 8 bases of the junction left unmatched. The germline gives CDR1 GTSNPN, CDR2 SVGIG (reference sequence). The CDR3 loop is CAWRLDGTAYGYTF. The CDR3 DNA reads TGTGCCTGGAGACTGGATGGGACAGCCTATGGCTACACCTTC.

This clone was counted once. The chain is built from TRBV4-1 and TRBJ2-3; TRBD1 aligns across 11 bases. Germline V gene sequence: CDR1 MGHRA, CDR2 YSYEKL. CDR3 length equals 15 residues. J gave up 2 bases and V 3 bases, and 1 base lay outside the gene matches. Written as DNA, the CDR3 is TGCGCCAGCAGCCAGGGACAGGGGGACACAGATACGCAGTATTTT. Its protein product is CASSQGQGDTDTQYF.

CDR3 amino acids: CASSQGGVVPGPRWNEQFF. Written as DNA, the CDR3 is TGCGCCAGCAGCCAGGGGGGCGTGGTCCCGGGGCCCCGTTGGAATGAGCAGTTCTTC. This sequence joins TRBV4-1 and TRBJ2-1; D is tentatively TRBD1 or TRBD2 (6 bases each). The CDR3 has 19 amino acids. V shed 3 bases and J shed 7 bases, with 28 bases lying between them. The germline V gene encodes CDR1 MGHRA and CDR2 YSYEKL.

The chain uses TRBV30 and TRBJ2-5; D remains ambiguous. This CDR3 contains 13 residues. V dropped 3 bases and J dropped 0 bases, with 8 bases sitting between them. CDR1 is GTSNPN and CDR2 is SVGIG in the germline V gene (reference sequence). The chain's CDR3 is CAWRKDYQETQYF. CDR3 sequence (DNA): TGTGCCTGGAGGAAGGATTACCAAGAGACCCAGTACTTC.

The chain is built from TRBV15 and TRBJ2-1; D not resolved. Trimming removed 3 bases at V and 8 bases at J, with 5 bases between. CDR3 size: 11 residues. Germline V gene sequence: CDR1 LNHNV, CDR2 YYDKDF (reference sequence). The CDR3 loop reads CATSSRDEQFF. As DNA, the CDR3 is TGTGCCACCAGCAGTCGGGATGAGCAGTTCTTC.

The chain carries TRBV23-1 and TRBJ1-5; no firm D call. TRBV23-1 is designated an ORF whose function remains uncertain. Trimming took 2 bases from V and 5 from J, leaving 13 bases between them. This CDR3 has 15 residues. The DNA of the CDR3 is TGCGCCAGCAGTCAAAGTGTCCTCCGCCATCAGCCCCAGCATTTT. Its translation is CASSQSVLRHQPQHF.

The rearrangement links TRBV4-1 to TRBJ2-3, with a possible D match to TRBD1 (6 bases). In germline, CDR1 is MGHRA, CDR2 YSYEKL. Between the trimmed V and J ends, which lost 2 bases and 2 bases, there was a span of 11 bases. This CDR3 spans 15 amino acids. The CDR3 loop reads CASSQRPGATDTQYF. CDR3 nucleotide sequence: TGCGCCAGCAGCCAAAGACCAGGGGCCACAGATACGCAGTATTTT.

J is TRBJ2-1 and V is TRBV18; weak D call: TRBD1 (5 bases). The length of the CDR3 is 14 residues. Per germline, CDR1 KGHSH and CDR2 LQKENI. Deletions cut 1 base from V and 8 bases from J, with 12 bases between. The CDR3 here is CASSPLAWGHEQFF. The CDR3 region has the DNA TGTGCCAGCTCACCACTAGCCTGGGGCCATGAGCAGTTCTTC.

CDR3 region: CASGGTSGIYEQYF. The CDR3 DNA reads as TGTGCCAGCGGGGGGACTAGCGGGATATACGAGCAGTACTTC. The chain joins TRBV25-1 to TRBJ2-7; 13 bases are a match to TRBD2. V lost 8 bases, J lost 4 bases, and 5 bases stayed unmatched. CDR1 is MGHDK and CDR2 is SYGVNS in the germline V gene. CDR3 size: 14 residues.

The chain couples TRBV2 to TRBJ2-7; TRBD2 matches at 10 bases. The CDR3 sequence is 14 residues long. After removal of 7 bases from V and 1 base from J, the junction contained 4 bases not matched to a gene. The V gene's germline CDR1 is SNHLY and CDR2 FYNNEI. CDR3 amino acids: CASTLTSGSYEQYF. CDR3 in DNA: TGTGCCAGCACCTTGACTAGCGGGTCCTACGAGCAGTACTTC.

This chain uses TRBV6-1 with TRBJ2-6, with TRBD2 identical over 12 bases. This CDR3 comprises 19 residues. Germline trimming cut 4 bases from V and 0 bases from J; bases unmatched to any gene: 7. Germline V gene data show CDR1 as MNHNS and CDR2 as SASEGT. CDR3 residues: CASSVSTSGRLSGANVLTF. In nucleotides, the CDR3 is TGTGCCAGCAGTGTGTCGACTAGCGGGAGACTCTCTGGGGCCAACGTCCTGACTTTC.

This clone was seen more than once but under ten times. The chain combines TRBV7-2 with TRBJ2-5; the D is unclear. The CDR3 is 13 residues long. Germline-derived CDR1 and CDR2 are SGHTA and FQGNSA. Deletions cut 0 bases from V and 5 bases from J, with 7 bases between. The CDR3 loop is CASSLALWETQYF. CDR3 nucleotides: TGTGCCAGCAGCTTAGCGCTTTGGGAGACCCAGTACTTC.